The clone carrying this TCR beta chain was recorded a few times. What it binds is not known. The sample comes from a study of T cells after yellow fever vaccination. Study-level results: Among all clonotypes, a small share was observed in both CD4 and CD8 compartments. Post-booster repertoires contained most primary-vaccination clones again (almost 97% CD4, over 70% CD8).

For TCR, cDNA came from 5'RACE template switching, which added a universal primer site and UMIs. TCRdb reprocessed the 5' RACE reads with MiXCR, giving one entry per CDR3 protein. The table records roughly 300,000 distinct CDR3 sequences, approximately 8% of them present only once. CDR3 length: 14 residues. Per the germline V gene, CDR1 is MNHNS and CDR2 is SASEGT. The V end was cut by 7 bases, the J end by 2 bases, with 13 bases between. This specimen consisted of PBMCs, obtained more than 35 days after the first yellow fever vaccination. This receptor was identified in a man younger than 35 who received the YFV17D yellow fever vaccine. The chain uses TRBV6-1 and TRBJ2-3; no clear D gene. The CDR3 region has the DNA TGTGCCAGCATCGGAGTTGATGTCACAGATACGCAGTATTTT. It translates to CASIGVDVTDTQYF.